Presented here are 9 T cell receptor beta chains from one specimen sequenced in a study of control samples from healthy donors and cancer patients. Sequencing was performed with immunoSEQ multiplex PCR; in TCRdb, only in-frame clones are kept and a portion is missing. The sample lists about 130,000 clones; 90% to 95% were seen once. Sequencing was done on a sample of PBMCs. All receptors derive from a man aged 60 to 75 with colorectal cancer.

The V gene is TRBV7-2, the J gene TRBJ2-3; weak D call: TRBD1 (6 bases). The ends were cut back, 5 bases at V and 8 bases at J, with 20 bases in the middle. The CDR3 covers 15 residues. From germline, CDR1 is SGHTA and CDR2 FQGNSA. The chain's CDR3 is CASSPTGQGLRTQYF. In DNA, the CDR3 is TGTGCCAGCAGCCCAACCGGCCAGGGGCTTCGTACGCAGTATTTT.

The chain recombines TRBV11-2 with TRBJ2-5, with unresolved D. The V end lost 5 bases, the J end lost 2 bases, and 9 bases lay between the germline ends. From germline, CDR1 is SGHAT and CDR2 FQNNGV. The CDR3 has 13 residues. The CDR3 sequence: CASSPGPQETQYF. Written as DNA, the CDR3 is TGTGCCAGCAGCCCTGGACCACAAGAGACCCAGTACTTC.

The rearrangement joins TRBV27 to TRBJ1-1, with D possibly matching TRBD1 (6 bases). CDR3 length equals 13 residues. V gave up 5 bases and J gave up 1 base, with 8 bases separating them. The V gene's germline CDR1 is MNHEY and CDR2 SMNVEV (reference sequence). CDR3 DNA: TGTGCCAGCAGTACGACAGGGAACACTGAAGCTTTCTTT. Its protein product is CASSTTGNTEAFF.

The rearrangement links TRBV6-1 to TRBJ2-5; possible D gene TRBD1, 6 bases. The germline V gene encodes CDR1 MNHNS and CDR2 SASEGT. Trimming pared 4 bases from V and 5 bases from J, leaving 20 bases between. The CDR3 extends over 16 amino acids. CDR3 nucleotides: TGTGCCAGCAGTGCCCAAATCCCCACAGGGACGGAGACCCAGTACTTC. The encoded protein is CASSAQIPTGTETQYF.

The chain has TRBV6-1 and TRBJ1-2, with a weak D call TRBD1 (5 bases). V gave up 1 base and J gave up 4 bases, with 10 bases separating them. CDR3 length equals 14 residues. Germline V gives CDR1 MNHNS, CDR2 SASEGT. The CDR3 sequence: CASSEGGGAYGYTF. CDR3 bases: TGTGCCAGCAGTGAAGGTGGGGGTGCCTATGGCTACACCTTC.

The chain carries TRBV5-1 and TRBJ1-1; the match to TRBD1 covers 8 bases. Germline loops: CDR1 SGHRS, CDR2 YFSETQ. CDR3 length: 14 residues. V trimming: 7 bases; J trimming: 2 bases; junction bases outside the gene matches: 7. The CDR3 spells CASGTGQDNTEAFF. CDR3 DNA sequence: TGCGCCAGCGGGACGGGACAGGACAACACTGAAGCTTTCTTT.

The chain couples TRBV7-8 to TRBJ1-2; possibly TRBD1 for D (5 bases). Germline CDR1 reads SGHVS; CDR2 reads FQNEAQ. This CDR3 has 17 residues. Trimming shortened V by 5 bases and J by 4 bases, and 23 bases separated the two germline ends. CDR3 sequence: CASSPQTARNWPYGYTF. DNA for the CDR3: TGTGCCAGCAGCCCCCAGACAGCGAGAAACTGGCCCTATGGCTACACCTTC.

The chain employs TRBV19 and TRBJ2-6; either TRBD1 or TRBD2 may supply D (6 bases each). CDR3 length equals 16 residues. CDR1 and CDR2 from the germline V gene are LNHDA and SQIVND (reference sequence). The V end was cut by 6 bases, the J end by 0 bases, with 12 bases between. Written as DNA, the CDR3 is TGTGCCAGTAGAGGGGGGTTCGCCTCTGGGGCCAACGTCCTGACTTTC. Protein product: CASRGGFASGANVLTF.

V is TRBV5-8 and J is TRBJ1-6; D call uncertain. Germline lookup yields CDR1 SGHTS and CDR2 YDEGEE. Deletions cut 1 base from V and 8 bases from J, with 7 bases between. This CDR3 region has 13 residues. The CDR3 region is CASSLFADSPLHF. The CDR3 nucleotides are TGTGCCAGCAGCTTGTTTGCGGATTCACCCCTCCACTTT.